This T cell receptor beta chain stems from a study of T-cell reconstitution after alpha-beta-depleted transplantation in children. There are 16 residues in the CDR3. The V gene end was trimmed by 8 bases and the J gene end by 8 bases; junction bases not matched to a gene: 11. Germline loops: CDR1 MNHEY, CDR2 SVGEGT. TCRbeta library preparation incorporated unique molecular identifiers. One entry per CDR3 protein, called by TCRdb with MiXCR from the PCR reads. This table has about 610,000 distinct CDR3 sequences, 8% to 11% appearing once. The receptor comes from a human donor who donated a stem cell graft to a child with acute myeloid leukemia. The source was PBMCs from the stem cell graft donor, collected from the stem cell graft. The rearrangement joins TRBV6-2 or TRBV6-3 to TRBJ2-3; 15 nucleotides match TRBD2. This CDR3 reads CASHPGLAGGRFTQYF. As DNA, the CDR3 is TGTGCCAGCCATCCGGGACTAGCGGGAGGTCGTTTTACGCAGTATTTT.